This passage covers 27 T cell receptor beta chains from one sample sequenced in a study of cytomegalovirus exposure and HLA in healthy donors (dated by TCRdb to about 2017). Libraries were made using the immunoSEQ multiplex PCR assay. The multiplex PCR relied on a mix of 60 forward primers for TCR Vbeta segments and 13 reverse primers for TCR Jbeta segments. What TCRdb holds here is the immuneACCESS table cut down to in-frame rearrangements. Part of the clones is not present; checked against another copy, under half of the missing clones reflect an unresolved V gene, and the others are unexplained. This sample gives fewer than 150,000 clones in total; 80% of them show up just once. About 6.8% of the sample goes to the ten largest clones. Sequencing was performed on PBMCs. These receptors were obtained from a man aged 35 to 55 in good health and CMV-seropositive.

The chain joins TRBV5-4 to TRBJ1-1; no clear D. The CDR3 length is 12 residues. Germline assignment: CDR1 SGHNT and CDR2 YYREEE (reference sequence). V lost 4 bases and J lost 7, with 11 bases in between. DNA of the CDR3: TGTGCCAGCAGCCCCCGCCCAGGTGAAGCTTTCTTT. Residues: CASSPRPGEAFF.

The V call is TRBV4-2, the J call TRBJ1-5; 10 nucleotides line up with TRBD1. V lost 4 bases, J lost 6 bases, and 3 bases stayed unmatched. The germline V gene has CDR1 LGHNA and CDR2 YNFKEQ. CDR3 length equals 14 residues. CDR3: CASSLTGGGQPQHF. CDR3 nucleotides: TGTGCCAGCAGCCTGACAGGGGGCGGTCAGCCCCAGCATTTT.

J is TRBJ1-1 and V is TRBV10-3, with 9 bases matching TRBD1. The CDR3 contains 14 residues. With 10 bases clipped from V and 3 bases from J, the junction kept 9 bases outside the gene matches. The germline V gene encodes CDR1 ENHRY and CDR2 SYGVKD. The CDR3 loop is CATSPTGGYTEAFF. In DNA, the CDR3 is TGTGCCACCTCCCCGACAGGGGGGTACACTGAAGCTTTCTTT.

The chain carries TRBV11-2 and TRBJ2-1; 11 nucleotides agree with TRBD2. The CDR3 runs to 15 residues. V was clipped by 1 base and J by 4 bases; unmatched bases: 0. The germline V gene encodes CDR1 SGHAT and CDR2 FQNNGV. The CDR3: CASSLVAGGYNEQFF. The CDR3 DNA sequence: TGTGCCAGCAGCTTAGTAGCGGGAGGGTACAATGAGCAGTTCTTC.

This clone has only a few counts. This chain joins TRBV2 and TRBJ1-4, with D tentatively TRBD1 (6 bases). This CDR3 region has 15 residues. Trimming removed 4 bases at V and 5 bases at J, with 14 bases between. Germline loops: CDR1 SNHLY, CDR2 FYNNEI. CDR3 nucleotides: TGTGCCAGCAGTGGGACAGACAGGATGAATGAAAAACTGTTTTTT. It codes for CASSGTDRMNEKLFF.

CDR3 nucleotides: TGTGCCAGCAGCACCCTTCAGGGGACGCCCAGCACAGATACGCAGTATTTT. It specifies CASSTLQGTPSTDTQYF. J is TRBJ2-3 and V is TRBV7-9; weak D call: TRBD1 (6 bases). The germline V and J ends were trimmed by 5 bases and 0 bases, with 18 bases remaining between them. The CDR3 length is 17 residues. Germline loops: CDR1 SEHNR, CDR2 FQNEAQ (reference sequence).

This clone was detected only once. The chain links TRBV18 to TRBJ1-2; D might be TRBD1 (6 bases). The CDR3 sequence is 14 residues long. The V end lost 0 bases, the J end lost 8 bases, and 13 bases lay between the germline ends. Germline V lookup: CDR1 KGHSH, CDR2 LQKENI. For the CDR3, the DNA is TGTGCCAGCTCACCACCCTTGGCAGGGACAGGCTACACCTTC. Translation: CASSPPLAGTGYTF.

The CDR3 protein is CASSLSRQGRSSQETQYF. Here the CDR3 DNA reads TGTGCCAGCAGCTTATCCCGACAGGGCAGAAGTAGTCAAGAGACCCAGTACTTC. V is TRBV7-9 and J is TRBJ2-5, with 7 bases aligning to TRBD1. The CDR3 spans 18 residues. CDR1 is SEHNR and CDR2 is FQNEAQ in the germline V gene (reference sequence). Trimming at V came to 2 bases and at J to 2 bases, leaving 14 bases not matched to a gene.

This clone was seen only a few times. CDR3 in amino acids: CASSAGTGVYNQPQHF. The CDR3 DNA sequence: TGTGCCAGCAGTGCCGGGACAGGGGTCTACAATCAGCCCCAGCATTTT. This chain links TRBV11-2 with TRBJ1-5, with 10 nucleotides matching TRBD1. V trimming: 6 bases; J trimming: 3 bases; junction bases outside the gene matches: 8. The CDR3 has 16 amino acids. Germline V CDR1 and CDR2: SGHAT, FQNNGV.

As to this clone: Mismatch with germline at one junction end may stem from a read error. V and J are TRBV7-7 and TRBJ1-6; TRBD1 is a possible D gene (5 bases). This CDR3 is built from 13 residues. Germline CDR1 and CDR2: SSHAT and FNYEAQ (reference sequence). For the CDR3, the DNA is TGTGCTAGCAGCGCGGGGGGTAATTCACCCCTCCACTTT. It specifies CASSAGGNSPLHF.

This chain links TRBV6-1 with TRBJ2-7, with D hard to call. The CDR3 is 13 residues long. The V end was cut by 1 base, the J end by 7 bases, with 11 bases between. The V gene's germline CDR1 is MNHNS and CDR2 SASEGT. The CDR3 here is CASSEVLPEEQYF. The DNA of the CDR3 is TGTGCCAGCAGTGAAGTACTGCCTGAGGAGCAGTACTTC.

This chain joins TRBV4-1 and TRBJ1-5; 8 bases align to TRBD1. CDR3 length: 15 residues. Looked up from germline, CDR1 is MGHRA and CDR2 is YSYEKL. After removal of 4 bases from V and 4 bases from J, the junction contained 6 bases not matched to a gene. CDR3: CASSPRTGWNQPQHF. In nucleotides, the CDR3 is TGCGCCAGCAGCCCCCGGACAGGGTGGAATCAGCCCCAGCATTTT.

Comment on this clone: Sequence at one end of the junction differs from germline and may be a read error. This chain uses TRBV11-2 with TRBJ1-1; D perhaps matches TRBD1 (5 bases). From germline, CDR1 is SGHAT and CDR2 FQNNGV. CDR3 length equals 14 residues. CDR3 sequence (DNA): TGTGCCAGCAGCTTGTGGACACCGAACGCTGAAGCTTTCTTT. Translating it yields CASSLWTPNAEAFF. Variable domain in full (rest from reference TRBV11-2 and TRBJ1-1): EAGVAQSPRYKIIEKRQSVAFWCNPISGHATLYWYQQILGQGPKLLIQFQNNGVVDDSQLPKDRFSAERLKGVDSTLKIQPAKLEDSAVYLCASSLWTPNAEAFFGQGTRLTVV.

The chain uses TRBV27 and TRBJ2-1, with D tentatively TRBD1 (6 bases). Germline lookup yields CDR1 MNHEY and CDR2 SMNVEV (reference sequence). CDR3 length equals 15 residues. V lost 0 bases, J lost 2 bases, and 8 bases lay in between. Here the CDR3 reads CASSLSGQPYNEQFF. The CDR3 nucleotides read TGTGCCAGCAGTTTATCAGGACAGCCCTACAATGAGCAGTTCTTC.

The chain recombines TRBV4-2 with TRBJ1-2, with D unresolved. V dropped 1 base and J dropped 7 bases, with 7 bases sitting between them. Germline values: CDR1 LGHNA, CDR2 YNFKEQ. The CDR3 contains 12 residues. The CDR3 DNA reads as TGTGCCAGCAGCCAAGTGCCCGGTGGCTACACCTTC. Translation gives CASSQVPGGYTF.

J is TRBJ1-4 and V is TRBV13; D is ambiguous. Germline CDR1 and CDR2: PRHDT and FYEKMQ (reference sequence). V was pared by 2 bases and J by 8 bases, with 12 bases between. The CDR3 consists of 14 residues. The CDR3 DNA is TGTGCCAGCAGCTTACGCGGGTTTAAGGAAAAACTGTTTTTT. Protein sequence: CASSLRGFKEKLFF.

In this sample, this clone turned up a few times. The chain is built from TRBV10-2 and TRBJ2-1, with D hard to call. Germline V gives CDR1 WSHSY, CDR2 SAAADI. The germline V and J ends were trimmed by 0 bases and 11 bases, with 17 bases remaining between them. The CDR3 length is 15 residues. The CDR3 sequence: CASSESKSQTSKQFF. In DNA form, the CDR3 reads TGCGCCAGCAGTGAGTCTAAATCACAGACCAGCAAGCAGTTCTTC.

The chain links TRBV20-1 to TRBJ1-2; D is undetermined. The ends were cut back, 6 bases at V and 8 bases at J, with 13 bases in the middle. This CDR3 contains 11 residues. From germline, CDR1 is DFQATT and CDR2 SNEGSKA (reference sequence). CDR3 DNA: TGCAGTGCCCCGCCCCCCGCGGGCTACACCTTC. Its protein is CSAPPPAGYTF.

The chain is built from TRBV11-2 and TRBJ2-3; no clear D. CDR1 SGHAT and CDR2 FQNNGV come from the germline V gene. This CDR3 is 13 amino acids long. Trimming shortened V by 1 base and J by 6 bases, and 8 bases separated the two germline ends. The CDR3 bases are TGTGCCAGCAGCTTAGGCGTGCCGGATACGCAGTATTTT. Protein: CASSLGVPDTQYF.

This clone appeared once. V is TRBV6-5 and J is TRBJ2-3; 7 positions match TRBD1. This CDR3 contains 14 residues. Germline CDR1 reads MNHEY; CDR2 reads SVGAGI. V trimming: 4 bases; J trimming: 1 base; junction bases outside the gene matches: 2. The CDR3 region is CASSFGTGTDTQYF. As DNA, the CDR3 is TGTGCCAGCAGTTTCGGGACAGGCACAGATACGCAGTATTTT.

V gene TRBV5-1 combines with J gene TRBJ1-5, with a tentative D call TRBD1 (5 bases). The CDR3 has 15 residues. Trimming pared 0 bases from V and 2 bases from J, leaving 9 bases between. CDR1 SGHRS and CDR2 YFSETQ come from the germline V gene. DNA for the CDR3: TGCGCCAGCAGCTTGGGTGTAGGGGGCAATCAGCCCCAGCATTTT. It is translated as CASSLGVGGNQPQHF.

Turning to this clone: One end of the junction is discordant with germline, which a read error may explain. This rearrangement joins TRBV10-3 to TRBJ1-5, with 9 positions matching TRBD1. Looked up from germline, CDR1 is ENHRY and CDR2 is SYGVKD. The CDR3 has 13 residues. For the CDR3, the DNA is TGTGCCATCAAGGGACAGGGAAATCGGCCCCAGCATTTT. Residues: CAIKGQGNRPQHF.

The gene calls are TRBV19 and TRBJ1-5; no reliable D call. In germline, CDR1 is LNHDA, CDR2 SQIVND (reference sequence). V lost 8 bases and J 4 bases, leaving 9 bases between the germline ends. This CDR3 spans 12 amino acids. The CDR3 DNA reads TGTGCCAGTCGAGCCGGGAATCAGCCCCAGCATTTT. Its protein product is CASRAGNQPQHF.

The count of this clone is one. The rearrangement uses TRBV4-2 and TRBJ2-3, with TRBD2 identical over 11 bases. The trim removed 4 bases at V and 1 base at J, leaving 1 base unmatched. CDR1 is LGHNA, CDR2 YNFKEQ, per germline. CDR3 length equals 15 residues. The CDR3 nucleotides are TGTGCCAGCAGCCTACTAGCGGGAGGCACAGATACGCAGTATTTT. Amino acids: CASSLLAGGTDTQYF.

Only one count was recorded for this clone. The gene calls are TRBV19 and TRBJ1-2, with a weak D call TRBD1 (6 bases). Trimming shortened V by 5 bases and J by 4 bases, and 11 bases separated the two germline ends. This CDR3 contains 13 residues. The V gene's germline CDR1 is LNHDA and CDR2 SQIVND (reference sequence). The CDR3, as DNA: TGTGCCAGTAGTTCTTGGGACATCTATGGCTACACCTTC. It is translated as CASSSWDIYGYTF.

The rearrangement links TRBV25-1 to TRBJ1-1, with D hard to call. Per the germline V gene, CDR1 is MGHDK and CDR2 is SYGVNS. The V gene lost 5 bases and the J gene lost 7 bases, with 8 bases spanning the gap. The CDR3 has 11 residues. Written as DNA, the CDR3 is TGTGCCAGCAGTAAGACAAGTGAAGCTTTCTTT. Translation gives CASSKTSEAFF.

The genes are TRBV29-1 and TRBJ1-4, with D possibly TRBD1 on 6 matching bases. The CDR3 spans 11 residues. CDR1 and CDR2 from the germline V gene are SQVTM and ANQGSEA. Trimming cost V 7 bases and J 5 bases, with 8 bases left between them. The CDR3 bases are TGCAGCGGAAGGGGGAATGAAAAACTGTTTTTT. This translates into CSGRGNEKLFF.